The present T cell receptor (beta chain) was sequenced within a study of regulatory T cells in long-lasting Graves disease. Time point described: newly diagnosed GD, antithyroid drugs for less than 3 months. Construction of the TCR library relied on RNA isolated from PBMCs. The length of the CDR3 is 15 residues. The V and J ends lost 5 bases and 0 bases respectively, with 8 bases between them. The germline V gene has CDR1 SGHAT and CDR2 FQNNGV. Arm-PCR with iRepertoire HTBI primers amplified the CDR3 regions for these TCR beta libraries. Using its own MiXCR run on the multiplex PCR reads, TCRdb lists one record per CDR3 protein. The table shows under 250,000 distinct CDR3 sequences, with roughly a fifth occurring only once. This clonotype was found many times. These data are also associated with another study on T cells in Graves' hyperthyroidism and ophthalmopathy.

The receptor comes from a woman aged 25 to 39 with Graves disease. Source: peripheral blood mononuclear cells (PBMCs), taken at new diagnosis, from a patient treated with antithyroid drugs. This chain uses TRBV11-2 with TRBJ2-6; perhaps TRBD1 as D (5 bases). The CDR3 region is CASSMTVSGANVLTF. CDR3 DNA: TGTGCCAGCAGCATGACAGTCTCTGGGGCCAACGTCCTGACTTTC.